This is a list of T cell receptor beta chains from one sample in a study of long-term antiretroviral therapy in people with HIV. The protocol was immunoSEQ multiplex PCR, while the TCRdb copy is restricted to in-frame clones and leaves out a portion. The sample comprises about 20,000 clones, 76% of which are singletons, and over 14% rests with the top ten. The sample here was unsorted PBMCs, taken approximately 2.5 years before starting antiretroviral therapy. The receptors originated from a woman in her forties or fifties with HIV. The CDR3 runs from the conserved cysteine through the conserved F or W. The order of the fields is V gene, clone size, D gene, J gene, CDR3 DNA, CDR3 protein. The D gene is left open where the match is weak. Clone size is given for some rows only: seen once, a few or many times, or a class if the clone is expanded.

TRBV6-5	-	-	TRBJ1-1	TGTGCCAGCAGCCCGTTCAGGAACACTGAAGCTTTCTTT	CASSPFRNTEAFF
TRBV4-2	few	-	TRBJ2-3	TGTGCCAGCAGCTACAGCCCCTCAGATACGCAGTATTTT	CASSYSPSDTQYF
TRBV15	-	-	TRBJ1-5	TGTGCCACCAGCAGAGGGGACACAATGGACCAGCCCCAGCATTTT	CATSRGDTMDQPQHF
TRBV7-7	-	-	TRBJ2-3	TGTGCCAGCAGCCCCAGACGCACAGATACGCAGTATTTT	CASSPRRTDTQYF
TRBV10-3	-	TRBD2	TRBJ2-4	TGTGCCATCAGTTCTAGCGGGGGGGCCGGTAGGGACATTCAGTACTTC	CAISSSGGAGRDIQYF
TRBV29-1	-	-	TRBJ2-2	TGCAGCGGAGGGTCCCCCGGGGAGCTGTTTTTT	CSGGSPGELFF
TRBV29-1	-	-	TRBJ2-5	TGCAGCGTTCTTTTTGGGGGGGCCTGGGAGACCCAGTACTTC	CSVLFGGAWETQYF
TRBV5-6	-	TRBD2	TRBJ2-6	TGTGCCAGCAGCCTGGAAGGCGGGGGTTCCTCTGGGGCCAACGTCCTGACTTTC	CASSLEGGGSSGANVLTF
TRBV5-5	-	TRBD2	TRBJ2-1	TGTGCCAGCAGCTTGGTGGCTAGCGGTACCTACAATGAGCAGTTCTTC	CASSLVASGTYNEQFF
TRBV7-2	few	-	TRBJ2-2	TGTGCCAGCAGCTTAGTAACAGGGAACACCGGGGAGCTGTTTTTT	CASSLVTGNTGELFF
TRBV9	-	TRBD1	TRBJ1-5	TGTGCCAGCAGTCTGAAGACAGGGGGAAGCAATCAGCCCCAGCATTTT	CASSLKTGGSNQPQHF
TRBV11-2	few	-	TRBJ2-5	TGTGCCAGCAGCTTAGAAGTCAGGGAGACCCAGTACTTC	CASSLEVRETQYF
TRBV2	-	-	TRBJ1-4	TGTGCCAGCAGAGCCAGGGAGGGCGGTAATGAAAAACTGTTTTTT	CASRAREGGNEKLFF
TRBV27	few	TRBD1	TRBJ1-1	TGTGCCGCCGGACAGGGCCGCATGAACACTGAAGCTTTCTTT	CAAGQGRMNTEAFF
TRBV4-1	few	-	TRBJ2-1	TGCGCCAGCAGCCAGAACCCTGGGGGTTCAAACAATGAGCAGTTCTTC	CASSQNPGGSNNEQFF
TRBV6-5	-	-	TRBJ1-4	TGTGCCACCAAAGATACCGGGTGGGTTGAAAAACTGTTTTTT	CATKDTGWVEKLFF
TRBV11-2	-	-	TRBJ1-4	TGTGCCAGCAGACGACAGCAACTTAATGAAAAACTGTTTTTT	CASRRQQLNEKLFF
TRBV7-9	-	-	TRBJ1-4	TGTGCCAGCAGCTTAGAGACTCTCGGGGACGGCACTAATGAAAAACTGTTTTTT	CASSLETLGDGTNEKLFF
TRBV19	few	-	TRBJ2-7	TGTGCCAGTAGTAGGGTGACGCAGTCCTACGAGCAGTACTTC	CASSRVTQSYEQYF
TRBV7-9	few	TRBD1	TRBJ2-7	TGTGCCAGCAGCATCATGACAGGGGTCTCCGAGCAGTACTTC	CASSIMTGVSEQYF
TRBV7-9	medium-sized	TRBD2	TRBJ2-5	TGTGCCAGCAGCCCGACACGACTAGCGGGGGCCCAAGAGACCCAGTACTTC	CASSPTRLAGAQETQYF
TRBV11-2	-	-	TRBJ1-2	TGTGCCAGCAGCTCCTACCTGGCGGGGCTAGGGGATGGCTACACCTTC	CASSSYLAGLGDGYTF